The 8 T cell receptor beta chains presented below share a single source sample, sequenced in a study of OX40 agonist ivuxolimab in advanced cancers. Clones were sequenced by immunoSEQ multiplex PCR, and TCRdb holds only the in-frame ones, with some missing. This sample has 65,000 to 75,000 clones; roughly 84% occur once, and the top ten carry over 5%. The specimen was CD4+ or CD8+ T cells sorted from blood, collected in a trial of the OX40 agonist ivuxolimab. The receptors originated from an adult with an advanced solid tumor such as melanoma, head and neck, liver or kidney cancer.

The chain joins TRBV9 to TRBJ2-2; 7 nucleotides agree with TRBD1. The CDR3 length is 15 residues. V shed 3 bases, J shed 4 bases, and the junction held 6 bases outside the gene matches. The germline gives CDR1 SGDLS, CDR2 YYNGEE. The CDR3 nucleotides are TGTGCCAGCAGCGACCAACAGGGGCTCACCGGGGAGCTGTTTTTT. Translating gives CASSDQQGLTGELFF.

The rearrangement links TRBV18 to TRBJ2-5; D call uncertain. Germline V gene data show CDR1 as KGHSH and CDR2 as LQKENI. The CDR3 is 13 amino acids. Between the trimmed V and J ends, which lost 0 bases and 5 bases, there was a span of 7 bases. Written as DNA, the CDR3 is TGTGCCAGCTCACCACCAGGTGGGGAGACCCAGTACTTC. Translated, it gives CASSPPGGETQYF.

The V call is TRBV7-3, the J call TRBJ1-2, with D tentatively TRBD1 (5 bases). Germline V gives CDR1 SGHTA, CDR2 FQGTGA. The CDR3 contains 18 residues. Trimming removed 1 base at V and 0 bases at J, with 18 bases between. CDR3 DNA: TGTGCCAGCAGCTTAAAGGGGACTCTGACTCCAGCTAACTATGGCTACACCTTC. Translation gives CASSLKGTLTPANYGYTF.

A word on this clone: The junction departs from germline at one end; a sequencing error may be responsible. The CDR3 nucleotides are TGTGCCAGCAGCCCCTGGAGCAGTCAGCCCCAGCATTTT. Protein sequence: CASSPWSSQPQHF. V usage is TRBV27 and J usage is TRBJ1-5; no clear D gene. Germline V gene data show CDR1 as MNHEY and CDR2 as SMNVEV (reference sequence). The CDR3 loop spans 13 amino acids.

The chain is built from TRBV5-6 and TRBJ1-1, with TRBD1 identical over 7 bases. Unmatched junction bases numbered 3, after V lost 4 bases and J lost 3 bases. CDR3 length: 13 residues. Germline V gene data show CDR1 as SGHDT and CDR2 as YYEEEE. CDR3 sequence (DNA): TGTGCCAGCAGCGGACAGGAGGACACTGAAGCTTTCTTT. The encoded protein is CASSGQEDTEAFF.

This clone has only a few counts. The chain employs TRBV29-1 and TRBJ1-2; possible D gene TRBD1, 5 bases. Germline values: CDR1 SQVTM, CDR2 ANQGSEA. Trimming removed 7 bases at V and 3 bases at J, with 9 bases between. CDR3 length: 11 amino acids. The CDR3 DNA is TGCAGCGCCGGGGGAGACTATGGCTACACCTTC. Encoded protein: CSAGGDYGYTF. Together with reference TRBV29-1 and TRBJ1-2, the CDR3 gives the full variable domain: SAVISQKPSRDICQRGTSLTIQCQVDSQVTMMFWYRQQPGQSLTLIATANQGSEATYESGFVIDKFPISRPNLTFSTLTVSNMSPEDSSIYLCSAGGDYGYTFGSGTRLTVV.

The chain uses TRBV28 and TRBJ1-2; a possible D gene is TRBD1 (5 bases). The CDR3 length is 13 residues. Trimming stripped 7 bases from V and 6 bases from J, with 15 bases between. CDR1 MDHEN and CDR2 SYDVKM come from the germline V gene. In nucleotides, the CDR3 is TGTGCCAGCAACCTGGGGGTTAATAATGGCTACACCTTC. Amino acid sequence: CASNLGVNNGYTF.

The CDR3 loop reads CASSLQENTEAFF. Here the CDR3 DNA reads TGTGCCAGCAGCTTACAGGAGAACACTGAAGCTTTCTTT. The chain has TRBV7-3 and TRBJ1-1; no clear D gene. This CDR3 is built from 13 residues. Trimming removed 2 bases from V and 1 base from J, with 5 bases in between. Germline V lookup: CDR1 SGHTA, CDR2 FQGTGA. The full variable domain, completed using reference TRBV7-3 and TRBJ1-1, is GAGVSQTPSNKVTEKGKYVELRCDPISGHTALYWYRQSLGQGPEFLIYFQGTGAADDSGLPNDRFFAVRPEGSVSTLKIQRTERGDSAVYLCASSLQENTEAFFGQGTRLTVV.